The table lists the clone carrying this T cell receptor beta chain with a few counts. What it binds is not known. These data are taken from a study of T-cell reconstitution after alpha-beta-depleted transplantation in children. Preparation of the TCRbeta library used unique molecular identifiers. TCRdb independently ran MiXCR on the PCR reads; one entry per CDR3 protein. The table includes approximately 500,000 distinct CDR3 sequences, over 25% detected once. Whole-study findings and limits: T-cell counts and diversity at one year following transplant were attributed mainly to newly produced T cells. The origin of alpha-beta T cells about two months after transplant was reportedly several hundred expanded graft clones. There were some patients whose high TCRbeta diversity at day 60 came from surviving recipient T cells and thymic progenitors.

V gave up 0 bases and J gave up 2 bases, with 7 bases separating them. The CDR3 runs to 13 residues. Germline CDR1 DFQATT, CDR2 SNEGSKA (reference sequence). The source material was PBMCs, sampled before TCRalphabeta/CD19-depleted stem cell transplant. V and J are TRBV20-1 and TRBJ2-5; TRBD2 is a possible D gene (6 bases). The sequence was obtained from a boy less than two years old with Wiskott-Aldrich syndrome, due to receive a stem cell transplant. CDR3 bases: TGCAGTGCTAGAGATGGGAGGCAAGAGACCCAGTACTTC. It encodes CSARDGRQETQYF.